The 6 T cell receptor beta chains presented below share a single source sample, sequenced in a study of blood T cell repertoires in COVID-19. The repertoire was sequenced with immunoSEQ multiplex PCR; TCRdb's copy has only in-frame clones and lacks some. Of roughly 200,000 clones detected, over 80% appear once; the ten largest clones hold 9% to 12%. Sequenced material: PBMCs or T cells enriched from blood (not recorded which). The origin of the receptors is a man aged 18 to 29 with acute COVID-19.

The genes are TRBV25-1 and TRBJ2-7; D remains unclear. The CDR3 sequence is 13 residues long. The ends were cut back, 5 bases at V and 0 bases at J, with 8 bases in the middle. CDR1 MGHDK and CDR2 SYGVNS come from the germline V gene. The CDR3 DNA follows: TGTGCCAGCAGTTGGGCCCTCTCCTACGAGCAGTACTTC. Its translation: CASSWALSYEQYF.

V and J are TRBV3-1 (or the pseudogene TRBV3-2) and TRBJ1-1; TRBD1 might be the D (5 bases). Trimming took off 4 bases at V and 0 bases at J, with 9 bases between the two ends. This CDR3 region has 14 residues. The germline V gene has CDR1 LGHDT and CDR2 YNNKEL (reference sequence). The CDR3 DNA follows: TGTGCCAGCAGCCCCAGGGTCCTGAACACTGAAGCTTTCTTT. It codes for CASSPRVLNTEAFF.

This chain links TRBV7-3 with TRBJ1-4; D unresolved. The CDR3 is 15 amino acids. V shed 9 bases and J shed 4 bases, with 18 bases lying between them. CDR1 and CDR2 (germline): SGHTA, FQGTGA. The CDR3 here is CASSAAAGFNEKLFF. The CDR3 DNA reads TGTGCCAGTTCAGCGGCTGCGGGCTTTAATGAAAAACTGTTTTTT.

The rearrangement joins TRBV7-2 to TRBJ2-7, with a possible D match to TRBD2 (6 bases). CDR3 length equals 13 residues. The germline V gene encodes CDR1 SGHTA and CDR2 FQGNSA. V shed 3 bases and J shed 2 bases, with 8 bases lying between them. The CDR3 sequence: CASSFGRTYEQYF. The DNA of the CDR3 is TGTGCCAGCAGCTTCGGGAGAACCTACGAGCAGTACTTC.

The V call is TRBV3-1 (or the pseudogene TRBV3-2), the J call TRBJ2-7, with 14 nucleotides matching TRBD2. The CDR3 sequence is 19 residues long. The germline gives CDR1 LGHDT, CDR2 YNNKEL (reference sequence). The V gene end was trimmed by 1 base and the J gene end by 4 bases; junction bases not matched to a gene: 12. The CDR3 sequence is CASSQASGTSGRWVYEQYF. The CDR3 coding sequence is TGTGCCAGCAGCCAAGCGTCCGGGACTAGCGGGAGATGGGTGTACGAGCAGTACTTC.

This chain connects TRBV3-1 (or the pseudogene TRBV3-2) to TRBJ1-1, with D tentatively TRBD1 (6 bases). Per germline, CDR1 LGHDT and CDR2 YNNKEL (reference sequence). CDR3 length: 16 residues. Deletions cut 4 bases from V and 0 bases from J, with 15 bases between. The CDR3 coding sequence is TGTGCCAGCAGCCCGACGCCGGGACAAGTGAACACTGAAGCTTTCTTT. This gives the protein CASSPTPGQVNTEAFF.